This passage covers 17 T cell receptor beta chains from one sample sequenced in a study of prognosis after radiotherapy for stage I lung cancer. Two-round multiplex PCR on genomic DNA was the method by which TCR beta CDR3 was amplified. Gene-specific TRBV and TRBJ primers were used in PCR round one. TCRdb recomputed calls from the multiplex PCR reads with MiXCR, one row per CDR3 protein. The table lists approximately 17,000 distinct CDR3 sequences, about 46% of them singletons. This specimen was PBMCs, taken before or after stereotactic body radiation therapy (not recorded which). The receptors originated from a donor aged 50 or older with non-small cell lung cancer.

Remarks on this clonotype: This clone may be a read error of a much larger clone one base away. The genes are TRBV12-3 or TRBV12-4 and TRBJ2-7; TRBD1 might be the D (6 bases). V lost 5 bases and J lost 6, with 20 bases in between. The length of the CDR3 is 15 residues. CDR3 residues: CASSPETGTTCEQYF. CDR3 nucleotides: TGTGCCAGCAGTCCGGAGACCGGGACAACCTGCGAGCAGTACTTC.

Of note for this clonotype: Being one base from a much bigger clone, this may be a read error. The chain recombines TRBV7-2 with TRBJ1-4; D unclear. The germline CDR1 and CDR2 sequences are SGHTA and FQGNSA. CDR3 length: 14 residues. The germline V and J ends were trimmed by 4 bases and 6 bases, with 12 bases remaining between them. In DNA, the CDR3 is TGTGCCAGCAGCTCGTACAGAAGCTATGAAAAACTGTTTTTT. Residues: CASSSYRSYEKLFF.

This clonotype occurred many times. The chain uses TRBV7-9 and TRBJ2-7; D is unclear. The V and J ends lost 0 bases and 0 bases respectively, with 6 bases between them. From germline, CDR1 is SEHNR and CDR2 FQNEAQ (reference sequence). The CDR3 extends over 14 amino acids. CDR3 loop: CASSLAGFSYEQYF. The CDR3, as DNA: TGTGCCAGCAGCTTAGCGGGGTTCTCCTACGAGCAGTACTTC.

This clonotype was observed a few times. Since a far larger clone is one base different, this is likely a read error. The chain has TRBV6-2 or TRBV6-3 and TRBJ2-3; D perhaps matches TRBD1 (6 bases). V was trimmed by 5 bases and J by 2 bases, leaving 8 bases between them. The germline V gene has CDR1 MNHEY and CDR2 SVGEGT. This CDR3 has 13 amino acids. CDR3 sequence: CASSAGVTDTQYF. DNA of the CDR3: TGTGCCAGCAGTGCAGGGGTCACAGATACGCAGTATTTT.

As regards this clonotype: A far larger clone is one base from this, pointing to a likely read error. The rearrangement joins TRBV6-2 or TRBV6-3 to TRBJ1-1; possible D gene TRBD1, 5 bases. With 10 bases removed from V and 0 bases from J, the gap between germline ends came to 12 bases. Germline CDR1 reads MNHEY; CDR2 reads SVGEGT. CDR3 length: 13 amino acids. The DNA of the CDR3 is TGTGCCATTCTCGACAGTCTGAACACTGAAGCTTTCTTT. Protein sequence: CAILDSLNTEAFF.

This clonotype is medium-sized. The chain joins TRBV12-3 or TRBV12-4 to TRBJ2-3; 9 nucleotides line up with TRBD1. CDR3 length equals 14 residues. V was clipped by 4 bases and J by 6 bases; unmatched bases: 5. The CDR3 DNA reads as TGTGCCAGCAGTTCGACAGGGGGAGATGATACGCAGTATTTT. Residues: CASSSTGGDDTQYF.

The gene calls are TRBV9 and TRBJ2-3; the D gene is possibly TRBD2 (6 bases). V lost 1 base and J 5 bases, leaving 11 bases between the germline ends. The CDR3 is made up of 14 amino acids. Germline V gene data show CDR1 as SGDLS and CDR2 as YYNGEE. The CDR3 loop reads CASSVSGVLDTQYF. Written as DNA, the CDR3 is TGTGCCAGCAGCGTATCGGGGGTACTAGATACGCAGTATTTT.

This chain links TRBV11-3 with TRBJ2-1; 7 bases are a match to TRBD2. The CDR3 covers 14 residues. V was clipped by 10 bases and J by 9 bases; unmatched bases: 15. Germline lookup yields CDR1 SGHNT and CDR2 YENEEA. The DNA for the CDR3 is TGTGCCATCATCGCCACCCAGGGAGGGGTTGAGCAGTTCTTC. Protein: CAIIATQGGVEQFF.

This clonotype was counted many times. V gene TRBV7-9 combines with J gene TRBJ2-7, with 8 bases aligning to TRBD2. The CDR3 is 15 amino acids. V trimming: 4 bases; J trimming: 2 bases; junction bases outside the gene matches: 7. The germline V gene has CDR1 SEHNR and CDR2 FQNEAQ (reference sequence). The CDR3, as DNA: TGTGCCAGCAGCTCTGCGGGGGGCCTCGCCTACGAGCAGTACTTC. This sequence encodes CASSSAGGLAYEQYF.

This clonotype was detected ten times or more. The chain carries TRBV20-1 and TRBJ1-2, with no clear D. V was trimmed by 4 bases and J by 7 bases, leaving 4 bases between them. This CDR3 contains 9 residues. Germline values: CDR1 DFQATT, CDR2 SNEGSKA (reference sequence). For the CDR3, the DNA is TGCAGTGCTACGGGTGGCTACACCTTC. This translates into CSATGGYTF.

The V call is TRBV5-1, the J call TRBJ2-1; the D is unclear. There are 13 residues in the CDR3. Per germline, CDR1 SGHRS and CDR2 YFSETQ. Deletions cut 0 bases from V and 5 bases from J, with 6 bases between. CDR3 amino acids: CASSLGPNNEQFF. CDR3 sequence (DNA): TGCGCCAGCAGCTTGGGACCCAACAATGAGCAGTTCTTC. Full variable domain (outside the CDR3, taken from reference TRBV5-1 and TRBJ2-1): KAGVTQTPRYLIKTRGQQVTLSCSPISGHRSVSWYQQTPGQGLQFLFEYFSETQRNKGNFPGRFSGRQFSNSRSEMNVSTLELGDSALYLCASSLGPNNEQFFGPGTRLTVL.

Relative to its sample, this clonotype is medium-sized. The chain joins TRBV6-2 or TRBV6-3 to TRBJ1-2; D gene ambiguous. Germline V gene sequence: CDR1 MNHEY, CDR2 SVGEGT. Trimming removed 9 bases from V and 4 bases from J, with 12 bases in between. The CDR3 loop spans 12 amino acids. CDR3 in DNA: TGTGCCAGTACTCCGGGAAGCTATGGCTACACCTTC. This gives the protein CASTPGSYGYTF.

Worth noting for this clonotype: A far larger clone is just one base off, so this is likely a read error. This chain connects TRBV6-2 or TRBV6-3 to TRBJ2-7, with 7 positions matching TRBD2. Germline loops: CDR1 MNHEY, CDR2 SVGEGT. This CDR3 has 14 amino acids. The ends lost 4 bases at V and 5 bases at J; junction bases unmatched: 8. CDR3 sequence reads: CASSSRGVLNEQYF. The CDR3, as DNA: TGTGCCAGCAGTTCACGGGGGGTCCTTAACGAGCAGTACTTC.

The V gene is TRBV7-9, the J gene TRBJ1-5; D might be TRBD1 (5 bases). The CDR3 is made up of 17 amino acids. V dropped 7 bases and J dropped 1 base, with 20 bases sitting between them. From germline, CDR1 is SEHNR and CDR2 FQNEAQ (reference sequence). The CDR3 sequence: CASKESGRDWSNQPQHF. DNA of the CDR3: TGTGCCAGCAAGGAATCGGGCCGGGACTGGAGCAATCAGCCCCAGCATTTT.

This clonotype is medium-sized within its sample. The rearrangement links TRBV12-3 or TRBV12-4 to TRBJ1-6; D possibly corresponds to TRBD1 (5 bases). This CDR3 comprises 14 residues. Trimming left V 5 bases short and J 5 bases short, with 10 bases between. As DNA, the CDR3 is TGTGCCAGCAGTCGCGACAGTCATAATTCACCCCTCCACTTT. This sequence encodes CASSRDSHNSPLHF.

In this sample, this clonotype turned up many times. The chain combines TRBV20-1 with TRBJ2-3; D might be TRBD1 (6 bases). This CDR3 comprises 15 residues. V was trimmed by 1 base and J by 2 bases, leaving 13 bases between them. Per the germline V gene, CDR1 is DFQATT and CDR2 is SNEGSKA (reference sequence). DNA for the CDR3: TGCAGTGCTAGAGTTTCAACAGGGAACACAGATACGCAGTATTTT. It translates to CSARVSTGNTDTQYF.

The chain is built from TRBV7-2 and TRBJ1-3; no clear D. The V gene lost 1 base and the J gene lost 0 bases, with 4 bases spanning the gap. This CDR3 contains 14 residues. Germline V gene data show CDR1 as SGHTA and CDR2 as FQGNSA. This CDR3 reads CASSLDSSGNTIYF. The CDR3 coding sequence is TGTGCCAGCAGCTTAGACAGCTCTGGAAACACCATATATTTT.